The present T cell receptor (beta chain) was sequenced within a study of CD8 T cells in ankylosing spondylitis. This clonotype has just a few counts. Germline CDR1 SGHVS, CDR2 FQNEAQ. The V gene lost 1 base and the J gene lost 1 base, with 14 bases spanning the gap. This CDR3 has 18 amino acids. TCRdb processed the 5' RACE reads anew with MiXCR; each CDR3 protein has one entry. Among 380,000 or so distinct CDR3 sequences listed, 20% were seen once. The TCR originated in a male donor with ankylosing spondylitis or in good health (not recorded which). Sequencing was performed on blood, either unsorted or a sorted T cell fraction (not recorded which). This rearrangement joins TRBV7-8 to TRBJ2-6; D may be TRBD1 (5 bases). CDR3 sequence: CASSLGQGDGSGANVLTF. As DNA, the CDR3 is TGTGCCAGCAGCTTAGGTCAGGGTGATGGGTCTGGGGCCAACGTCCTGACTTTC.